This passage covers 5 T cell receptor beta chains from one sample sequenced in a study of cytomegalovirus exposure and HLA in healthy donors. The study ran its PCR with 60 Vbeta and 13 Jbeta primers. The method was immunoSEQ multiplex PCR; TCRdb's version includes in-frame clones alone and lacks a portion of them. The sample lists 150,000 to 180,000 clones; over 65% were seen once. The sequenced sample was PBMCs. Receptor source: a woman in her thirties or forties in good health and CMV-seronegative.

The rearrangement links TRBV27 to TRBJ2-5; D might be TRBD1 (6 bases). This CDR3 region has 13 residues. Germline CDR1 reads MNHEY; CDR2 reads SMNVEV (reference sequence). The V end lost 5 bases, the J end lost 4 bases, and 11 bases lay between the germline ends. CDR3 coding DNA: TGTGCCAGCAGTCCCCGCAGGGGAGAGACCCAGTACTTC. As protein: CASSPRRGETQYF.

This chain joins TRBV5-1 and TRBJ2-5, with 9 nucleotides matching TRBD2. Unmatched junction bases numbered 3, after V lost 0 bases and J lost 3 bases. The germline V gene encodes CDR1 SGHRS and CDR2 YFSETQ. The CDR3 length is 15 residues. The CDR3 bases are TGCGCCAGCAGCTTGGGATTAGCGGGGGAAGAGACCCAGTACTTC. As protein: CASSLGLAGEETQYF.

The chain carries TRBV29-1 and TRBJ1-6; TRBD1 is a possible D gene (6 bases). Germline CDR1 is SQVTM and CDR2 is ANQGSEA. Deletions cut 6 bases from V and 10 bases from J, with 16 bases between. The CDR3 runs to 13 residues. The CDR3 protein is CSVLTGFGSPLHF. DNA for the CDR3: TGCAGCGTGTTGACAGGTTTTGGATCACCCCTCCACTTT.

V is TRBV4-1 and J is TRBJ2-5; D remains unclear. The J call may not be correct, given that the DNA end is closer to TRBJ2-7. There are 14 residues in the CDR3. Germline values: CDR1 MGHRA, CDR2 YSYEKL. CDR3 amino acids: CASSQDPGTYEQYF. CDR3 in DNA: TGCGCCAGCAGCCAAGATCCAGGCACCTACGAGCAGTACTTC.

This chain links TRBV4-2 with TRBJ2-3; D might be TRBD2 (6 bases). V lost 4 bases, J lost 3 bases, and 17 bases lay in between. CDR1 is LGHNA, CDR2 YNFKEQ, per germline. CDR3 length: 16 residues. DNA of the CDR3: TGTGCCAGCAGCCTTACAACGGGAGTTGTAACAGATACGCAGTATTTT. This sequence encodes CASSLTTGVVTDTQYF.